The 2 T cell receptor beta chains given below trace back to one sample, sequenced in a study of T cells in Graves' hyperthyroidism and ophthalmopathy. Amplification of TCR beta CDR3 regions was performed using RNA transcripts as template. The HTBI primer set served for first-round RT-PCR of the TCR CDR3. Each CDR3 protein is one row after TCRdb ran MiXCR on the multiplex PCR reads. Seen here are 530,000 or so distinct CDR3 sequences, around 24% observed once, and the top ten hold around 11%. Specimen: blood. These receptors all come from a woman in her twenties or thirties with Graves' ophthalmopathy.

This clonotype appeared many times. CDR3: CSARDSGGIQETQYF. CDR3 coding DNA: TGCAGTGCTAGGGATAGCGGGGGGATCCAAGAGACCCAGTACTTC. The chain has TRBV20-1 and TRBJ2-5, with 10 bases lining up with TRBD2. CDR3 length: 15 residues. V shed 3 bases and J 1 base; nucleotides not matched to a gene: 5. Germline CDR1 DFQATT, CDR2 SNEGSKA (reference sequence).

At least ten counts were recorded for this clonotype. This chain joins TRBV10-3 and TRBJ2-7; weak D call: TRBD1 (6 bases). Germline V gene data show CDR1 as ENHRY and CDR2 as SYGVKD. The CDR3 runs to 14 residues. Trimming took off 4 bases at V and 3 bases at J, with 13 bases between the two ends. The CDR3 loop is CAISARTEHYEQYF. DNA of the CDR3: TGTGCCATCAGTGCGCGGACAGAACACTACGAGCAGTACTTC.